This T cell receptor (beta chain) emerged from a study of cytomegalovirus exposure and HLA in healthy donors. General study findings and limits: CMV serostatus was the sole immune exposure data available. An assumption of roughly uniform sequencing depth across donors underlay the presence/absence analyses.

The trim removed 6 bases at V and 3 bases at J, leaving 15 bases unmatched. The CDR3 runs to 18 residues. Germline loops: CDR1 SGHVS, CDR2 FQNEAQ. Note on this clone: The antigen remains unidentified.

The PCR was carried out with 60 Vbeta primers and 13 Jbeta primers. Produced via immunoSEQ multiplex PCR; TCRdb's table is partial and in-frame only. The table has fewer than 250,000 clones, under 90% seen once. V usage is TRBV7-8 and J usage is TRBJ1-5, with 9 bases identical to TRBD1. The clonotype comes from a human donor in good health. Sequences were obtained from PBMCs. CDR3: CASRSQGAGLGFNQPQHF. CDR3 coding DNA: TGTGCCAGCAGATCACAGGGGGCTGGGCTAGGTTTCAATCAGCCCCAGCATTTT.